Listed below are T cell receptor beta chains from one sample, sequenced in a study of T cells after yellow fever vaccination. TCRdb redid the calling of the 5' RACE reads with MiXCR, one entry per CDR3 protein. Among 250,000 to 350,000 distinct CDR3 sequences, roughly 9% were seen once, and the ten largest hold 3% to 4%. Material: CD4+ T cells sorted from PBMCs, obtained 5 days after the yellow fever booster vaccination. Every receptor here comes from a man between 18 and 35 years old who received the YFV17D yellow fever vaccine. Both conserved end residues are part of each CDR3. D genes are given only for firm matches. Not every row has a clone size; where given, it reads once, few, many or a size class.

D gene: TRBD1; V gene: TRBV5-1; clone size: many; J gene: TRBJ2-2; CDR3 DNA: TGCGCCAGCAGCTGGACAGGGCCGAACACCGGGGAGCTGTTTTTT; CDR3 protein: CASSWTGPNTGELFF
D gene: TRBD1; V gene: TRBV28; clone size: -; J gene: TRBJ1-1; CDR3 DNA: TGTGCCAGCAGTTCCGCAGGAGCCGGGACAGGTACTGAAGCTTTCTTT; CDR3 protein: CASSSAGAGTGTEAFF
D gene: -; V gene: TRBV7-2; clone size: few; J gene: TRBJ2-5; CDR3 DNA: TGTGCCAGCAGCTTCCCAGGCCACCAAGAGACCCAGTACTTC; CDR3 protein: CASSFPGHQETQYF
D gene: -; V gene: TRBV20-1; clone size: few; J gene: TRBJ1-1; CDR3 DNA: TGCAGTGCTTATGGACAGCCGACGAACACTGAAGCTTTCTTT; CDR3 protein: CSAYGQPTNTEAFF
D gene: -; V gene: TRBV28; clone size: few; J gene: TRBJ1-2; CDR3 DNA: TGTGCCAGCAGTTTGGAGGCTGGGTATGGCTACACCTTC; CDR3 protein: CASSLEAGYGYTF
D gene: TRBD1; V gene: TRBV6-6; clone size: -; J gene: TRBJ2-7; CDR3 DNA: TGTGCCATTGGACAGGGCCTCTCCTACGAGCAGTACTTC; CDR3 protein: CAIGQGLSYEQYF
D gene: TRBD1; V gene: TRBV2; clone size: -; J gene: TRBJ1-1; CDR3 DNA: TGTGCCAGCAGGCACGGGACAGGGGAAGAGGCGCCTGAAGCTTTCTTT; CDR3 protein: CASRHGTGEEAPEAFF
D gene: -; V gene: TRBV5-1; clone size: -; J gene: TRBJ1-3; CDR3 DNA: TGCGCCAGCAGCTTCAGAGGGAACTCTGGAAACACCATATATTTT; CDR3 protein: CASSFRGNSGNTIYF
D gene: -; V gene: TRBV7-9; clone size: few; J gene: TRBJ1-2; CDR3 DNA: TGTGCCAGCAGCGTAGGGGCACAGGGCAGTGGCTACACCTTC; CDR3 protein: CASSVGAQGSGYTF
D gene: TRBD2; V gene: TRBV7-6; clone size: -; J gene: TRBJ2-5; CDR3 DNA: TGTGCCAGCAGCTTTGGCGGGGGGATAGCAGAGACCCAGTACTTC; CDR3 protein: CASSFGGGIAETQYF
D gene: TRBD2; V gene: TRBV6-6; clone size: few; J gene: TRBJ2-1; CDR3 DNA: TGTGCCAGCAGTTACTCCAGGACTAGGGTTACGGATGAGCAGTTCTTC; CDR3 protein: CASSYSRTRVTDEQFF
D gene: -; V gene: TRBV9; clone size: few; J gene: TRBJ1-2; CDR3 DNA: TGTGCCAGCAGCGTGGCTCCCGGGACCGCTAATGGCTACACCTTC; CDR3 protein: CASSVAPGTANGYTF
D gene: -; V gene: TRBV7-2; clone size: few; J gene: TRBJ1-2; CDR3 DNA: TGTGCCAGCAGCTTATCCTTCCTTAACTATGGCTACACCTTC; CDR3 protein: CASSLSFLNYGYTF
D gene: -; V gene: TRBV28; clone size: -; J gene: TRBJ2-3; CDR3 DNA: TGTGCCAGCAGCGCGCGGGTAGATACGCAGTATTTT; CDR3 protein: CASSARVDTQYF
D gene: -; V gene: TRBV29-1; clone size: few; J gene: TRBJ1-5; CDR3 DNA: TGCAGCGTTCAGAGGGGAAATCAGCCCCAGCATTTT; CDR3 protein: CSVQRGNQPQHF
D gene: -; V gene: TRBV7-8; clone size: many; J gene: TRBJ2-4; CDR3 DNA: TGTGCCAGCAGCTTAAGGATTAGGGGGGAAAACATTCAGTACTTC; CDR3 protein: CASSLRIRGENIQYF
D gene: -; V gene: TRBV29-1; clone size: -; J gene: TRBJ2-3; CDR3 DNA: TGCAGCGGGCACAGTAACACAGATACGCAGTATTTT; CDR3 protein: CSGHSNTDTQYF
D gene: TRBD1; V gene: TRBV2; clone size: many; J gene: TRBJ2-2; CDR3 DNA: TGTGCCAGCAATGGACAGGGCGCGAACACCGGGGAGCTGTTTTTT; CDR3 protein: CASNGQGANTGELFF
D gene: -; V gene: TRBV9; clone size: -; J gene: TRBJ2-5; CDR3 DNA: TGTGCCAGCAGCGTAGAAGGAAGGGGACAAGAGACCCAGTACTTC; CDR3 protein: CASSVEGRGQETQYF
D gene: -; V gene: TRBV7-2; clone size: few; J gene: TRBJ1-1; CDR3 DNA: TGTGCCAGCAGCTTAGTGGGTTTCGAGGAAGCTTTCTTT; CDR3 protein: CASSLVGFEEAFF
D gene: TRBD2; V gene: TRBV6-2/TRBV6-3; clone size: -; J gene: TRBJ2-5; CDR3 DNA: TGTGCCAGCAGTTACCCTAGCGGGGGCTGGGAGACCCAGTACTTC; CDR3 protein: CASSYPSGGWETQYF